The sequence of this T cell receptor beta chain was determined in a study of vaccination effects on CD4 cells after COVID-19. Broader study findings: There was marked clonal contraction among infection- and vaccine-induced clones late after vaccination.

Viral peptide pools were used in the ViraFEST assay to expand antigen-specific CD4+ T cells, and sequencing came afterward. Culture proceeded for about ten days, and CD4+ T cells were then isolated. Of the BNT162b2 and mRNA-1273 vaccines, participants received two doses of one or the other. Absence of prior SARS-CoV-2 infection characterized the vaccine recipients, who showed negative nucleocapsid antibodies. It was on days 3 and 7 that half the medium was replaced with IL-2 medium. The CDR3 contains 15 residues. Trimming pared 7 bases from V and 3 bases from J, leaving 16 bases between. CDR1 and CDR2 (germline): SNHLY, FYNNEI. Measured with immunoSEQ multiplex PCR; TCRdb has only the in-frame clones, and not every one. The profile shows tens of thousands of clones, around three quarters of them singletons. As for this clone: Antigen specificity is unknown.

The sequences come from CD4+ T cells from PBMCs cultured with HCoV-229E spike peptides, collected after COVID-19 vaccination. The sequence came from a human donor who received a COVID-19 vaccine. The J gene is TRBJ1-5, the V gene TRBV2; possibly TRBD1 for D (6 bases). In DNA form, the CDR3 reads TGTGCCAGCAATTCCAGACAGGTTGACAATCAGCCCCAGCATTTT. This sequence encodes CASNSRQVDNQPQHF.